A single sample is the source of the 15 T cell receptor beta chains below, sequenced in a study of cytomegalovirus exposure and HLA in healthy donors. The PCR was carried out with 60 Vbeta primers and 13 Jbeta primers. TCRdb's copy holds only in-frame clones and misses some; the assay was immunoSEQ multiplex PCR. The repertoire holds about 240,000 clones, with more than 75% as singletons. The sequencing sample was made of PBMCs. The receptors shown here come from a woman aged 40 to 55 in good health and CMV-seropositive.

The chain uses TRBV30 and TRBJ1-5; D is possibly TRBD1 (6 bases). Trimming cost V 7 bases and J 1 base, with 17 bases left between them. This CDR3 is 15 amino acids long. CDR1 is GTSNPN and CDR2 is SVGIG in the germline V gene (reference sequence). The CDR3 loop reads CAFATGMGSNQPQHF. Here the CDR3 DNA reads TGTGCCTTCGCTACAGGGATGGGAAGCAATCAGCCCCAGCATTTT.

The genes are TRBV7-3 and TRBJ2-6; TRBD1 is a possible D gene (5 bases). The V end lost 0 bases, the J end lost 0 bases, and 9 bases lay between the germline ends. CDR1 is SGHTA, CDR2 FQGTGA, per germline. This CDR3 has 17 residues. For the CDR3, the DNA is TGTGCCAGCAGCTTAACAGGGGCCAGCTCTGGGGCCAACGTCCTGACTTTC. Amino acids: CASSLTGASSGANVLTF. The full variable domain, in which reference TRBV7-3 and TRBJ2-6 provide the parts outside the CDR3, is GAGVSQTPSNKVTEKGKYVELRCDPISGHTALYWYRQSLGQGPEFLIYFQGTGAADDSGLPNDRFFAVRPEGSVSTLKIQRTERGDSAVYLCASSLTGASSGANVLTFGAGSRLTVL.

The CDR3 region is CASSPRGAGEQYF. CDR3 DNA: TGTGCCAGCAGCCCCAGGGGGGCCGGCGAGCAGTACTTC. J is TRBJ2-7 and V is TRBV13; TRBD1 is a possible D gene (7 bases). This CDR3 spans 13 amino acids. Deletions cut 5 bases from V and 6 bases from J, with 14 bases between. CDR1 is PRHDT, CDR2 FYEKMQ, per germline (reference sequence).

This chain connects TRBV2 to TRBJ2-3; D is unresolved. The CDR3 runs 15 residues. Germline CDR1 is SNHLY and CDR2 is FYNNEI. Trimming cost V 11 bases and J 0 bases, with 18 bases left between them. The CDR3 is CASRGNRLSTDTQYF. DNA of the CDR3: TGTGCCTCCCGCGGAAATAGACTTAGCACAGATACGCAGTATTTT.

The CDR3: CASSLGQGAGELFF. As DNA, the CDR3 is TGTGCCAGCAGCTTGGGACAGGGCGCCGGGGAGCTGTTTTTT. V and J are TRBV11-3 and TRBJ2-2, with 9 bases fitting TRBD1. The V segment lost 3 bases and the J segment 6 bases; nucleotides outside the gene matches: 2. The CDR3 contains 14 residues. Germline assignment: CDR1 SGHNT and CDR2 YENEEA.

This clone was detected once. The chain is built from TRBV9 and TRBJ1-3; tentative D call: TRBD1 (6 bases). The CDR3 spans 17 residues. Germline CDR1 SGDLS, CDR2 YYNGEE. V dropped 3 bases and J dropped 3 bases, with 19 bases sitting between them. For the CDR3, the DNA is TGTGCCAGCAGCGGCGAACCGGGACAAGTCATTGGAAACACCATATATTTT. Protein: CASSGEPGQVIGNTIYF.

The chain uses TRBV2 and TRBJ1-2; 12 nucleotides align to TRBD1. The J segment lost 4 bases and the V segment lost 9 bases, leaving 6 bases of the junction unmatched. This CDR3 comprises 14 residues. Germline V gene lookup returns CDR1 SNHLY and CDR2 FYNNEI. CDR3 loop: CASTPGQGAYGYTF. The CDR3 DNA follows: TGTGCCAGTACCCCGGGACAGGGGGCCTATGGCTACACCTTC.

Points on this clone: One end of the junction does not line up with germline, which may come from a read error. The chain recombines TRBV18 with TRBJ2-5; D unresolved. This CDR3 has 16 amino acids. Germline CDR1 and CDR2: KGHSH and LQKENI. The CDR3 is CASSPPPFEPQEAQYF. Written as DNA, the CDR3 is TGTGCCAGCTCACCACCGCCGTTCGAGCCCCAAGAGGCCCAGTACTTC.

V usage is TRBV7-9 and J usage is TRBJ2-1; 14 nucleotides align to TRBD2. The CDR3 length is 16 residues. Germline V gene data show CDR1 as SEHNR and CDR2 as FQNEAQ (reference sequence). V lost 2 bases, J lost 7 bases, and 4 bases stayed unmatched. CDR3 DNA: TGTGCCAGCAGCTTACCGACTAGCGGGGGGGGAAATGAGCAGTTCTTC. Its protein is CASSLPTSGGGNEQFF.

The CDR3 DNA sequence: TGTGCCTTATCTCGGGGCGGGAGGGCCCCAGATACGCAGTATTTT. This encodes CALSRGGRAPDTQYF. The chain is built from TRBV30 and TRBJ2-3; 9 bases agree with TRBD2. This CDR3 is 15 amino acids long. The junction had 12 bases not matched to a gene; V was cut back by 7 bases and J by 4 bases. From germline, CDR1 is GTSNPN and CDR2 SVGIG (reference sequence).

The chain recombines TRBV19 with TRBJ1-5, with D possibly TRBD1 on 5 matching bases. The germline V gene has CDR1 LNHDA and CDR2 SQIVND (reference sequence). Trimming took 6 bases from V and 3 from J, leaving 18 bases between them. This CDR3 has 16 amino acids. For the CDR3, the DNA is TGTGCCAGTAGAAGTGGTCAGGGCGCATACAATCAGCCCCAGCATTTT. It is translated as CASRSGQGAYNQPQHF.

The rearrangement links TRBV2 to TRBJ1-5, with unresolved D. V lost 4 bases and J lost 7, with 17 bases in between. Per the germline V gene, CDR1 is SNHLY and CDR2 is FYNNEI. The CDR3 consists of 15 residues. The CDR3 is CASSVGRREDQPQHF. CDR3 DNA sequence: TGTGCCAGCAGTGTGGGTAGGAGGGAGGACCAGCCCCAGCATTTT. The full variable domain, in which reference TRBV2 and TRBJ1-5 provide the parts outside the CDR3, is EPEVTQTPSHQVTQMGQEVILRCVPISNHLYFYWYRQILGQKVEFLVSFYNNEISEKSEIFDDQFSVERPDGSNFTLKIRSTKLEDSAMYFCASSVGRREDQPQHFGDGTRLSIL.

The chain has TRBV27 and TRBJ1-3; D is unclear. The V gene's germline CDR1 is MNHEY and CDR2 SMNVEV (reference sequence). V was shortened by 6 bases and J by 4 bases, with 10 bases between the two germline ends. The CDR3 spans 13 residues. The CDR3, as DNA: TGTGCCAGCAGCCTGTCTAAGGGAAACACCATATATTTT. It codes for CASSLSKGNTIYF.

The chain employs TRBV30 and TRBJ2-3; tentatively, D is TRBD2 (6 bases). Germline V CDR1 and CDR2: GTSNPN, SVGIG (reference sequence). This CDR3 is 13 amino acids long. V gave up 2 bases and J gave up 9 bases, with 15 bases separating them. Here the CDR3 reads CAWSPPLGGTQYF. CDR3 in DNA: TGTGCCTGGAGTCCACCTTTGGGGGGAACGCAGTATTTT.

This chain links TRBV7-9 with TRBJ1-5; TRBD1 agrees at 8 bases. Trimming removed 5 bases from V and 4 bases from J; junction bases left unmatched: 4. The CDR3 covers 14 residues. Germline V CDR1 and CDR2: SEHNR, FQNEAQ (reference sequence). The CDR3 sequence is CASSPGTGNQPQHF. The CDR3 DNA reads TGTGCCAGCAGCCCCGGGACAGGTAATCAGCCCCAGCATTTT.